Included here is one T cell receptor beta chain sequence, with context. The sample is drawn from a study of blood T cell repertoires in COVID-19. Across the study: Both acute and convalescent COVID-19 samples were obtained from the United States, Italy and Spain. The analysed material was cDNA or gDNA that came from T cells, B-cell-depleted T cells, or PBMCs.

With 0 bases clipped from V and 5 bases from J, the junction kept 8 bases outside the gene matches. CDR1 is SGDLS, CDR2 YYNGEE, per germline. The CDR3 has 17 residues. Per the original data handling: Amplification of reference gene primers provided the estimated nucleated cell counts. Using immunoSEQ multiplex PCR, the repertoire was profiled, and TCRdb retains in-frame clones only, with some absent. V and J calls and clone size come straight from that table; D and trimming were deduced from the DNA. The table records some 150,000 clones, 87% of them present only once. This clonotype was sampled from a middle-aged man who had recovered from COVID-19. The specimen sequenced was peripheral blood. The rearrangement joins TRBV9 to TRBJ2-1; 10 bases align to TRBD2. The CDR3 loop is CASSVGATSGLHNEQFF. As DNA, the CDR3 is TGTGCCAGCAGCGTAGGGGCGACTAGCGGGTTGCACAATGAGCAGTTCTTC.